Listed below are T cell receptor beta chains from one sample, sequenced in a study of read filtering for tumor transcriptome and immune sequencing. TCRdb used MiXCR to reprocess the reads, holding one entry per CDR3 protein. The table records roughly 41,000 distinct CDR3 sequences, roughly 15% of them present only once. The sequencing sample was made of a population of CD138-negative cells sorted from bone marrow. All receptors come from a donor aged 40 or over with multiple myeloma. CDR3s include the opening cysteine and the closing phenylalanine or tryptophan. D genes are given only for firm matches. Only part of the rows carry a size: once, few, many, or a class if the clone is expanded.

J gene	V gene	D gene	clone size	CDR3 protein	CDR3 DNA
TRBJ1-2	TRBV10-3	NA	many	CAISERQSFYGYTF	TGTGCCATCAGTGAGAGACAGAGCTTCTATGGCTACACCTTC
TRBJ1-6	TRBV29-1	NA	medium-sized	CSVEDRGRVQFF	TGCAGCGTTGAAGATCGAGGGAGGGTGCAGTTCTTT
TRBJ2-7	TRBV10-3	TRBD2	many	CAIGASQAGGSSYEQYF	TGTGCCATCGGGGCATCCCAAGCGGGAGGCTCCTCCTACGAGCAGTACTTC
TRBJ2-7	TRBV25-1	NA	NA	CASSEGPGEQYF	TGTGCCAGCAGTGAAGGACCGGGGGAGCAGTACTTC
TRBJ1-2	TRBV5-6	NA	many	CASSPDSYIANYGYTF	TGTGCCAGCAGCCCGGACAGTTATATAGCTAACTATGGCTACACCTTC
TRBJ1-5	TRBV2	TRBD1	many	CATSGQGNQPQHF	TGTGCCACTTCGGGACAGGGCAATCAGCCCCAGCATTTT
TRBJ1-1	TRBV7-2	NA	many	CASAPGANTEAFF	TGTGCCAGCGCGCCCGGCGCGAACACTGAAGCTTTCTTT
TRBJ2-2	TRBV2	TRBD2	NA	CASSVLAGEDTGELFF	TGTGCCAGCAGTGTCCTAGCGGGAGAAGACACCGGGGAGCTGTTTTTT
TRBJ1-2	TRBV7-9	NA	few	CASSLAQSAYGYTF	TGTGCCAGCAGCTTAGCCCAATCAGCTTATGGCTACACCTTC
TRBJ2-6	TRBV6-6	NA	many	CASSTGSSGANVLTF	TGTGCCAGCAGTACTGGGAGCTCTGGGGCCAACGTCCTGACTTTC
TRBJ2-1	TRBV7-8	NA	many	CASSWGGPYNEQFF	TGTGCCAGCAGCTGGGGGGGGCCTTACAATGAGCAGTTCTTC
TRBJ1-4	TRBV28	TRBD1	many	CASSAPGQGREKLFF	TGTGCCAGCAGTGCTCCGGGACAGGGTCGAGAAAAACTGTTTTTT
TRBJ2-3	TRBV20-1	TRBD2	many	CSAASGLAGFTDTQYF	TGCAGTGCTGCCTCGGGACTAGCGGGTTTCACAGATACGCAGTATTTT
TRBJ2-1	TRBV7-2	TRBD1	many	CASSPSGQLYNEQFF	TGTGCCAGCAGCCCTTCGGGACAGCTATACAATGAGCAGTTCTTC
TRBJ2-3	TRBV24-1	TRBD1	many	CATSARGRMADTQYF	TGTGCCACCAGTGCCAGGGGGCGCATGGCAGATACGCAGTATTTT
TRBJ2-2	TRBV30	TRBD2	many	CARTSGSSETGELFF	TGTGCCCGGACTAGCGGGAGTTCTGAAACCGGGGAGCTGTTTTTT
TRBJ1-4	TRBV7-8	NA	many	CASSLVPGGANEKLFF	TGTGCCAGCAGCTTAGTCCCCGGGGGGGCTAATGAAAAACTGTTTTTT
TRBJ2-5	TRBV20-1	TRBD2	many	CSARKTSGRGETQYF	TGCAGTGCTAGAAAGACTAGCGGGAGAGGGGAGACCCAGTACTTC
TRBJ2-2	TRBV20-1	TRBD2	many	CSARRLAGGPGNTGELFF	TGCAGTGCTAGGAGGCTTGCGGGAGGGCCCGGGAACACCGGGGAGCTGTTTTTT
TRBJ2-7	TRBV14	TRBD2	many	CASSQGLAGRLGQYF	TGTGCTAGCAGCCAGGGACTAGCGGGGCGATTGGGGCAGTACTTC
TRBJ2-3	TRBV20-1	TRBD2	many	CSATPSGPLMQYF	TGCAGTGCTACCCCTAGCGGCCCTCTTATGCAGTATTTT
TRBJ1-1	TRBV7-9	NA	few	CASSQNLGAPEAFF	TGTGCCAGCAGCCAAAACCTGGGGGCCCCTGAAGCTTTCTTT
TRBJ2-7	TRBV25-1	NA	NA	CASSEGWGYYF	TGTGCCAGCAGTGAAGGGTGGGGATATTACTTC
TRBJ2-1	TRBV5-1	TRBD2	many	CASSSGLAGGSSYNEQFF	TGCGCCAGCAGCTCCGGACTAGCGGGAGGGAGCTCCTACAATGAGCAGTTCTTC
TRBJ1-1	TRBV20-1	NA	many	CSPRRPRNTEAFF	TGCAGTCCACGACGACCTCGGAACACTGAAGCTTTCTTT
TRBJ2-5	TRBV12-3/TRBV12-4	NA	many	CASSLPRPGETQYF	TGTGCCAGCAGTTTACCCAGACCGGGCGAGACCCAGTACTTC
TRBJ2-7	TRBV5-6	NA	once	CVSSLQGAYEQYF	TGTGTCAGCAGCTTGCAGGGTGCCTACGAGCAGTACTTC
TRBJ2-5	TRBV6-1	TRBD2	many	CASRLAGAPETQYF	TGTGCCAGCAGACTAGCGGGAGCTCCTGAGACCCAGTACTTC
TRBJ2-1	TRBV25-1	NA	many	CASNEGGGRHNEQFF	TGTGCCAGCAACGAAGGGGGAGGTAGGCACAATGAGCAGTTCTTC
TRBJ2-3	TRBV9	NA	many	CASSVAGSWTDTQYF	TGTGCCAGCAGCGTAGCCGGGAGCTGGACAGATACGCAGTATTTT
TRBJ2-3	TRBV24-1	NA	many	CATSDPTPAGGTDTQYF	TGTGCCACCAGTGACCCTACTCCGGCGGGCGGCACAGATACGCAGTATTTT
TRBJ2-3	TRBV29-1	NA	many	CSVEATTTDTQYF	TGCAGCGTTGAAGCCACCACTACAGATACGCAGTATTTT
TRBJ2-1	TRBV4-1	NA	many	CASSGGAASYNEQFF	TGCGCCAGCAGCGGTGGAGCGGCATCCTACAATGAGCAGTTCTTC
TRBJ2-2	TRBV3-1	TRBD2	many	CASSPGTSGRQNTGELFF	TGTGCCAGCAGCCCCGGGACTAGCGGGAGACAAAACACCGGGGAGCTGTTTTTT
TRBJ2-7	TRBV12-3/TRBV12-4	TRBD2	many	CASSVTSVVSYEQYF	TGTGCCAGCAGTGTGACTAGCGTGGTCTCCTACGAGCAGTACTTC
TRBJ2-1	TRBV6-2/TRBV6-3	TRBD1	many	CASSDGQGYNEQFF	TGTGCCAGCAGTGATGGACAGGGCTACAATGAGCAGTTCTTC
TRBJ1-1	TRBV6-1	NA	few	CASNRAGTEAFF	TGTGCCAGCAACAGGGCCGGCACTGAAGCTTTCTTT
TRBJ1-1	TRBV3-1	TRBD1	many	CASSRLGQGGTEAFF	TGTGCCAGCAGCCGATTAGGACAGGGCGGCACTGAAGCTTTCTTT
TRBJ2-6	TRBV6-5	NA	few	CASSPQEAGANVLTF	TGTGCCAGCAGTCCCCAAGAGGCGGGGGCCAACGTCCTGACTTTC
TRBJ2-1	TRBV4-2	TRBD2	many	CASSRLAGGGEQFF	TGCGCCAGCAGCCGGCTAGCGGGAGGGGGAGAGCAGTTCTTC
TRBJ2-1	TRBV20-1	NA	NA	CSARVRSAEGEQFF	TGCAGTGCTAGAGTGCGTTCAGCGGAGGGGGAGCAGTTCTTC
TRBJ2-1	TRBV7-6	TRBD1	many	CASSSGQGARNEQFF	TGTGCCAGCAGCTCTGGACAGGGCGCGAGGAATGAGCAGTTCTTC
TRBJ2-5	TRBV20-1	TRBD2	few	CSARGPAGVSETQYF	TGCAGTGCTAGAGGTCCAGCGGGAGTTAGCGAGACCCAGTACTTC
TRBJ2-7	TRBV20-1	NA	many	CSATSYGYEQYF	TGCAGTGCCACCTCCTACGGGTACGAGCAGTACTTC
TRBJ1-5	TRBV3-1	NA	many	CASSQDRWGNQPQHF	TGTGCCAGCAGCCAAGACAGGTGGGGCAATCAGCCCCAGCATTTT